The present TCR beta chain was sequenced within a study of technical replicates of blood from a few donors. The repertoire was sequenced with immunoSEQ multiplex PCR; TCRdb's copy has only in-frame clones and lacks some. Of roughly 79,000 clones listed, under 97% are singletons. The length of the CDR3 is 13 residues. CDR1 is MDHEN, CDR2 SYDVKM, per germline. Trimming removed 3 bases at V and 4 bases at J, with 9 bases between. This clonotype originated in a human donor in good health. The genes are TRBV28 and TRBJ1-2; possible D gene TRBD1, 6 bases. The specimen sequenced was T cells isolated from PBMCs. The CDR3: CASSLDSFYGYTF. CDR3 nucleotide sequence: TGTGCCAGCAGTTTGGACAGTTTCTATGGCTACACCTTC.